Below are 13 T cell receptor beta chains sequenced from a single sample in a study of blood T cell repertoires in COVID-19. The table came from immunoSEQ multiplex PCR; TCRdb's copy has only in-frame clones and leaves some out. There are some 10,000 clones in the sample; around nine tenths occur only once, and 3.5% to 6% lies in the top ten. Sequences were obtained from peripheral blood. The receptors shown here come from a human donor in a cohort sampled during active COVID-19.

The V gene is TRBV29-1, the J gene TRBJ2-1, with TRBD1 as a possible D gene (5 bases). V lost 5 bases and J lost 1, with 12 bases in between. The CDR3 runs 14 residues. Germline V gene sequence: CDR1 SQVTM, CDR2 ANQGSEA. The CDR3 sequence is CSVLDTRSYNEQFF. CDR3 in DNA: TGCAGCGTTTTGGACACCCGTTCCTACAATGAGCAGTTCTTC.

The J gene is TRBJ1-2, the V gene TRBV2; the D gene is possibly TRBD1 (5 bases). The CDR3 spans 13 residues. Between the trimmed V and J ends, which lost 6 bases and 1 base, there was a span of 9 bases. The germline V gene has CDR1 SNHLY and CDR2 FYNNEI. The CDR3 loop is CASSADSNYGYTF. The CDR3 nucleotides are TGTGCCAGCAGCGCTGACAGTAACTATGGCTACACCTTC.

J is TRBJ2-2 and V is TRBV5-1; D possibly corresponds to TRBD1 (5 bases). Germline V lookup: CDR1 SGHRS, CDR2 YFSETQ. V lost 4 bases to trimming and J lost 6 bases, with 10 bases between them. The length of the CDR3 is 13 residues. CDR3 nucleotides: TGCGCCAGCAGCCTTGACAGTGCCGGGGAGCTGTTTTTT. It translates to CASSLDSAGELFF. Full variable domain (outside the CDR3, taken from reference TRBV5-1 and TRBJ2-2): KAGVTQTPRYLIKTRGQQVTLSCSPISGHRSVSWYQQTPGQGLQFLFEYFSETQRNKGNFPGRFSGRQFSNSRSEMNVSTLELGDSALYLCASSLDSAGELFFGEGSRLTVL.

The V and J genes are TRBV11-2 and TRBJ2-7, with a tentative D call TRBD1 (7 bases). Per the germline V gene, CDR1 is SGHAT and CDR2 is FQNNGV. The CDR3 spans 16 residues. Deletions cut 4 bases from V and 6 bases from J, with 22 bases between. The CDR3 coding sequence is TGTGCCAGCAGCTCCAGGAGAGTTGCCAGGGGGGCCGAGCAGTACTTC. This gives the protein CASSSRRVARGAEQYF.

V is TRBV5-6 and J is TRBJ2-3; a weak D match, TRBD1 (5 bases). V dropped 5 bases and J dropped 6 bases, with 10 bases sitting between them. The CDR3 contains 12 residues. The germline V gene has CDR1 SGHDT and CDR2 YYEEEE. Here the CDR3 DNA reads TGTGCCAGCAGGAGACAGAAGGATACGCAGTATTTT. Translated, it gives CASRRQKDTQYF. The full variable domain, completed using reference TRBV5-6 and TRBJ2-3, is DAGVTQSPTHLIKTRGQQVTLRCSPKSGHDTVSWYQQALGQGPQFIFQYYEEEERQRGNFPDRFSGHQFPNYSSELNVNALLLGDSALYLCASRRQKDTQYFGPGTRLTVL.

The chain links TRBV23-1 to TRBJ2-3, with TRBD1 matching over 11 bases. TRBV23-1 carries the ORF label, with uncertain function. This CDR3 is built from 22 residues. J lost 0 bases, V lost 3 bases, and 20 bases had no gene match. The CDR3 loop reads CASSHAPGDRGTPLLSTDTQYF. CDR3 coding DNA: TGCGCCAGCAGTCACGCACCCGGGGACAGGGGGACACCTCTACTTAGCACAGATACGCAGTATTTT.

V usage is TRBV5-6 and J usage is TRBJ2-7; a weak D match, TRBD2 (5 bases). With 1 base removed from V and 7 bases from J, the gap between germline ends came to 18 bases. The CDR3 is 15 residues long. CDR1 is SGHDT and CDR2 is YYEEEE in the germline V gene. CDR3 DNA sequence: TGTGCCAGCAGCTTGTACCGCCCGGGGTTCAGGGAGCAGTACTTC. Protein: CASSLYRPGFREQYF.

CDR3 DNA sequence: TGTGCCAGCACCCTCTCTGGGGCCAACGTCCTGACTTTC. This translates into CASTLSGANVLTF. This chain joins TRBV7-8 and TRBJ2-6; D is unresolved. The CDR3 contains 13 residues. Germline V gives CDR1 SGHVS, CDR2 FQNEAQ. V was trimmed by 7 bases and J by 0 bases, leaving 4 bases between them.

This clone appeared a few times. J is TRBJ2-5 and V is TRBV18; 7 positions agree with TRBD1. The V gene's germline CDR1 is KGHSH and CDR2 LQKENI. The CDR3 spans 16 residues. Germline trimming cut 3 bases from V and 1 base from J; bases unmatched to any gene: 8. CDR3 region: CASSPAAGGFQETQYF. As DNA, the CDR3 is TGTGCCAGCTCACCTGCGGCAGGGGGTTTCCAAGAGACCCAGTACTTC.

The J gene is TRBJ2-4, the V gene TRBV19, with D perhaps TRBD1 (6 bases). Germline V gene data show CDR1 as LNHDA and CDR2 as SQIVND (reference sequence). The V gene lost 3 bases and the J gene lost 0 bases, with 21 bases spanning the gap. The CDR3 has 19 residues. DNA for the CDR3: TGTGCCAGTAGTATCGGGCCGATACAGGGTAGGCGAGCCAAAAACATTCAGTACTTC. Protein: CASSIGPIQGRRAKNIQYF.

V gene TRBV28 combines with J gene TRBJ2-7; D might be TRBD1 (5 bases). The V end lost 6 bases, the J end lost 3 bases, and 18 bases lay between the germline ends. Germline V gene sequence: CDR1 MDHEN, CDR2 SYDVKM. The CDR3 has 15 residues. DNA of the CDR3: TGTGCCAGCAGCCCGGTGAAAGGGGCCAACTACGAGCAGTACTTC. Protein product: CASSPVKGANYEQYF.

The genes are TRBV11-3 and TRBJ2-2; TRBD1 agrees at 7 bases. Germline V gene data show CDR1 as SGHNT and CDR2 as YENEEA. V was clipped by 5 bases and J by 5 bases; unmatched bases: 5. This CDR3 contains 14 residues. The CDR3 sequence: CASSPGQVTGELFF. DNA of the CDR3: TGTGCCAGCAGCCCCGGACAGGTGACCGGGGAGCTGTTTTTT.

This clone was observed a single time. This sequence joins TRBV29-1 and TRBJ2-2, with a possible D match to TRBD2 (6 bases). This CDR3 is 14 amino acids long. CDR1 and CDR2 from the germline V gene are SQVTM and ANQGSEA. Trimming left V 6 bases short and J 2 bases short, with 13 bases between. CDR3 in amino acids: CSVARAGNTGELFF. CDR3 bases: TGCAGCGTCGCCCGAGCGGGTAACACCGGGGAGCTGTTTTTT.